The 19 T cell receptor beta chains in this list originate from one sample, sequenced in a study of cytomegalovirus exposure and HLA in healthy donors. PCR primers comprised 60 Vbeta and 13 Jbeta primers. Repertoires were generated with immunoSEQ multiplex PCR, while TCRdb's copy carries only in-frame clones and drops some. This table holds 180,000 or so clones, roughly 85% found once. The specimen sequenced was PBMCs. The receptor source for this set is a man aged 50 to 60 in good health and CMV-seropositive.

The rearrangement joins TRBV19 to TRBJ2-3, with 7 bases lining up with TRBD2. Germline loops: CDR1 LNHDA, CDR2 SQIVND (reference sequence). The CDR3 has 20 residues. After removal of 8 bases from V and 0 bases from J, the junction contained 23 bases not matched to a gene. The CDR3 sequence is CASRDLASGTGRYSTDTQYF. The CDR3 nucleotides are TGTGCCAGTCGGGATTTGGCTAGCGGAACGGGGCGTTATAGCACAGATACGCAGTATTTT.

This clone has only a few counts. V is TRBV27 and J is TRBJ2-7; weak D call: TRBD1 (6 bases). Germline loops: CDR1 MNHEY, CDR2 SMNVEV (reference sequence). The length of the CDR3 is 14 residues. Trimming shortened V by 3 bases and J by 3 bases, and 12 bases separated the two germline ends. The DNA for the CDR3 is TGTGCCAGCAGTTTCGGGACAACCGGCTACGAGCAGTACTTC. This translates into CASSFGTTGYEQYF.

The chain uses TRBV5-6 and TRBJ1-2; D perhaps matches TRBD1 (6 bases). V shed 6 bases and J shed 1 base, with 19 bases lying between them. The CDR3 consists of 16 residues. The germline V gene has CDR1 SGHDT and CDR2 YYEEEE. The CDR3 coding sequence is TGTGCCAGCACCCTGGGGGCCCAGGTCATTAACTATGGCTACACCTTC. Its translation is CASTLGAQVINYGYTF.

The chain carries TRBV28 and TRBJ2-1, with D possibly matching TRBD2 (6 bases). V lost 1 base and J 6 bases, leaving 19 bases between the germline ends. The CDR3 spans 17 residues. Germline CDR1 reads MDHEN; CDR2 reads SYDVKM. This CDR3 is CASSLFLGTPGVNEQFF. The CDR3 bases are TGTGCCAGCAGTTTATTCCTCGGGACCCCGGGGGTCAATGAGCAGTTCTTC.

This chain joins TRBV6-1 and TRBJ1-6, with TRBD1 matching 9 bases. The CDR3 is made up of 14 amino acids. Germline V gives CDR1 MNHNS, CDR2 SASEGT. V was pared by 6 bases and J by 7 bases, with 4 bases of the junction left unmatched. As DNA, the CDR3 is TGTGCCAGCAGGAGGACAGGGGCCAATTCACCCCTCCACTTT. Translating it yields CASRRTGANSPLHF.

The chain uses TRBV14 and TRBJ1-3; D may be TRBD1 (6 bases). Trimming took 4 bases from V and 0 from J, leaving 13 bases between them. CDR3 length equals 16 residues. Looked up from germline, CDR1 is SGHDN and CDR2 is FVKESK. CDR3 sequence reads: CASSLNRASSGNTIYF. CDR3 DNA sequence: TGTGCCAGCAGCCTCAACAGGGCCAGCTCTGGAAACACCATATATTTT.

This clone was found a few times. The V gene is TRBV7-9, the J gene TRBJ2-2; perhaps TRBD2 as D (6 bases). Trimming removed 11 bases at V and 5 bases at J, with 24 bases between. CDR1 SEHNR and CDR2 FQNEAQ come from the germline V gene (reference sequence). CDR3 length equals 16 residues. The DNA of the CDR3 is TGTGCCGGACTAAATTCCGGGCACGATCGAACCGGGGAGCTGTTTTTT. Translating gives CAGLNSGHDRTGELFF.

V usage is TRBV5-4 and J usage is TRBJ2-7, with 8 bases that match TRBD2. The V gene end was trimmed by 4 bases and the J gene end by 2 bases; junction bases not matched to a gene: 5. The CDR3 spans 14 residues. CDR1 and CDR2 from the germline V gene are SGHNT and YYREEE (reference sequence). The CDR3 loop reads CASSLSGGPYEQYV. The CDR3 nucleotides are TGTGCCAGCAGCCTAAGCGGGGGTCCCTACGAGCAGTACGTC.

The chain has TRBV7-8 and TRBJ2-7; 7 bases map to TRBD2. Germline values: CDR1 SGHVS, CDR2 FQNEAQ. CDR3 length equals 16 residues. The V segment lost 2 bases and the J segment 3 bases; nucleotides outside the gene matches: 10. The CDR3 region has the DNA TGTGCCAGCAGCTTAAAAAGCGGGACGGGGGTCTACGAGCAGTACTTC. This encodes CASSLKSGTGVYEQYF.

The chain couples TRBV7-9 to TRBJ2-1; 9 bases line up with TRBD1. With V trimmed by 3 bases and J by 12 bases, 9 bases remained unmatched. Germline loops: CDR1 SEHNR, CDR2 FQNEAQ (reference sequence). The CDR3 is 14 residues long. DNA for the CDR3: TGTGCCAGCAGCTTTAAAGGACAGGGGTTTGGGCAGTTCTTC. Encoded protein: CASSFKGQGFGQFF.

DNA of the CDR3: TGTGCCTGGAGTGTACCGGGACATGAAGCTTTCTTT. It yields the protein CAWSVPGHEAFF. This sequence joins TRBV30 and TRBJ1-1; TRBD1 is a possible D gene (6 bases). V was trimmed by 0 bases and J by 7 bases, leaving 9 bases between them. CDR1 is GTSNPN, CDR2 SVGIG, per germline (reference sequence). The CDR3 has 12 amino acids.

V and J are TRBV7-2 and TRBJ2-7, with D possibly matching TRBD1 (5 bases). V lost 1 base, J lost 0 bases, and 10 bases lay in between. CDR1 is SGHTA and CDR2 is FQGNSA in the germline V gene. This CDR3 is 15 amino acids long. The CDR3 region is CASSLVGQGSYEQYF. The CDR3 bases are TGTGCCAGCAGCTTAGTCGGGCAGGGCTCCTACGAGCAGTACTTC.

This chain links TRBV7-8 with TRBJ2-2; D perhaps matches TRBD2 (6 bases). Germline lookup yields CDR1 SGHVS and CDR2 FQNEAQ. V lost 5 bases and J lost 3, with 22 bases in between. This CDR3 is built from 18 residues. In nucleotides, the CDR3 is TGTGCCAGCAGCCCCACGCTGGGGCTGAGGAGGGACACCGGGGAGCTGTTTTTT. This translates into CASSPTLGLRRDTGELFF.

The V gene is TRBV14, the J gene TRBJ1-4, with D uncertain. CDR3 size: 14 residues. Trimming removed 4 bases from V and 7 bases from J, with 13 bases in between. Germline assignment: CDR1 SGHDN and CDR2 FVKESK. As DNA, the CDR3 is TGTGCCAGCAGCCCCCCCGGTGGGAGTGAAAAACTGTTTTTT. It specifies CASSPPGGSEKLFF.

V gene TRBV5-1 combines with J gene TRBJ2-5; D possibly corresponds to TRBD2 (5 bases). The germline CDR1 and CDR2 sequences are SGHRS and YFSETQ. Deletions cut 0 bases from V and 4 bases from J, with 13 bases between. The CDR3 runs to 15 residues. The CDR3 sequence: CASSLAGNQLETQYF. CDR3 in DNA: TGCGCCAGCAGCTTGGCGGGAAACCAATTAGAGACCCAGTACTTC.

J is TRBJ1-2 and V is TRBV13; the D is unclear. The V end was cut by 6 bases, the J end by 8 bases, with 13 bases between. The CDR3 runs 12 residues. Looked up from germline, CDR1 is PRHDT and CDR2 is FYEKMQ (reference sequence). CDR3 sequence: CASSESTIGYTF. Written as DNA, the CDR3 is TGTGCCAGCAGTGAATCAACAATCGGCTACACCTTC.

V gene TRBV11-2 combines with J gene TRBJ2-2; 7 positions match TRBD1. The CDR3 is made up of 16 amino acids. Germline assignment: CDR1 SGHAT and CDR2 FQNNGV. V lost 4 bases to trimming and J lost 2 bases; unmatched junction nucleotides: 7. The CDR3 DNA reads as TGTGCCAGCAGCTCGTGGACAGGTCTTAACACCGGGGAGCTGTTTTTT. This translates into CASSSWTGLNTGELFF.

The rearrangement uses TRBV5-1 and TRBJ1-4, with no clear D. Germline V gene data show CDR1 as SGHRS and CDR2 as YFSETQ. The CDR3 is 16 residues long. Trimming left V 5 bases short and J 0 bases short, with 14 bases between. CDR3 nucleotide sequence: TGCGCCAGCAGTCTAGGTACAACTTCAACTAATGAAAAACTGTTTTTT. Translated, it gives CASSLGTTSTNEKLFF.

Comment on this clone: This same CDR3 is encoded by further DNA sequences in the sample. The chain recombines TRBV5-1 with TRBJ2-2; 9 positions agree with TRBD1. J gave up 5 bases and V 4 bases, and 3 bases lay outside the gene matches. The CDR3 has 14 residues. The germline V gene encodes CDR1 SGHRS and CDR2 YFSETQ. The chain's CDR3 is CASSPGTGTGELFF. The CDR3 bases are TGCGCCAGCAGCCCGGGGACAGGGACCGGGGAGCTGTTTTTT. Based on the CDR3 plus reference TRBV5-1 and TRBJ2-2, the full variable domain is KAGVTQTPRYLIKTRGQQVTLSCSPISGHRSVSWYQQTPGQGLQFLFEYFSETQRNKGNFPGRFSGRQFSNSRSEMNVSTLELGDSALYLCASSPGTGTGELFFGEGSRLTVL.